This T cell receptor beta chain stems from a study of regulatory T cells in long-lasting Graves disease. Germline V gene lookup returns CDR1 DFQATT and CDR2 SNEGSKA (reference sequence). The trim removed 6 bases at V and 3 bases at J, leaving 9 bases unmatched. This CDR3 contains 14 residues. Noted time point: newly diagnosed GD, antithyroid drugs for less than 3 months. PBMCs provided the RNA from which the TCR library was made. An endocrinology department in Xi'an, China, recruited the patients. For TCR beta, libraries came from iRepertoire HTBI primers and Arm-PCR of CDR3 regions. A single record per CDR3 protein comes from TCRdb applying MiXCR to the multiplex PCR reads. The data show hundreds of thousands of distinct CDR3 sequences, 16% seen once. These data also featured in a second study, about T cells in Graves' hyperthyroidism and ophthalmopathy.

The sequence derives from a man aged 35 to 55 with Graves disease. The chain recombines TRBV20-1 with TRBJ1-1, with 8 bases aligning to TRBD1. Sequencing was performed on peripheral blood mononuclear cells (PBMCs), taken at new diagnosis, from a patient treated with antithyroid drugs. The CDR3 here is CSAEDRESYTEAFF. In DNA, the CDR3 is TGCAGTGCAGAGGACAGGGAAAGTTACACTGAAGCTTTCTTT.